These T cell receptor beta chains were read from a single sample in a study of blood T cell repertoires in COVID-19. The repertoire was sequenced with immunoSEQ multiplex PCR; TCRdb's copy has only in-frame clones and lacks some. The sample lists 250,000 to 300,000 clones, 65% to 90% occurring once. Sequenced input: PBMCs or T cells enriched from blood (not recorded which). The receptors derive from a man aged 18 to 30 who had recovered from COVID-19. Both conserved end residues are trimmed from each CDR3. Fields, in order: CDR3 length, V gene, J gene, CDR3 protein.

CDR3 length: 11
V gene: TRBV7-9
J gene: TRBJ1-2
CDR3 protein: ASSRDIGLGYT

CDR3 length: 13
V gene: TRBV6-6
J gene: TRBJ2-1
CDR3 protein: ASSLGTSVYNEQF

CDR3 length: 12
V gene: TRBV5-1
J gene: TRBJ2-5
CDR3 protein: ASNQDRGVETQY

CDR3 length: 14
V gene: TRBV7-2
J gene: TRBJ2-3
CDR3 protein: ASSFLAGGLTDTQY

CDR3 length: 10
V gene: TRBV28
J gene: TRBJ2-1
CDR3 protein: ASSFSQYEQF

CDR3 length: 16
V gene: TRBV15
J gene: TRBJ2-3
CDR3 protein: ATSRARGLAGGPDTQY

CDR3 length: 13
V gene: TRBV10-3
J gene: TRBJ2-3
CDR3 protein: AIKGTSGAKDTQY

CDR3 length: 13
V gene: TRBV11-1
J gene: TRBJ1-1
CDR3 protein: ASSHPWTVNTEAF

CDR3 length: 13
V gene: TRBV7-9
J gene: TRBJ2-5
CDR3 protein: ASSGWDRVGETQY

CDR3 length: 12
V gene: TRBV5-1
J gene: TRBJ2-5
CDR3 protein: ASSSDTYQETQY

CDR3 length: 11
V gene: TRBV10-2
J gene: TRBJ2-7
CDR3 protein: ASSPGTIGEQY

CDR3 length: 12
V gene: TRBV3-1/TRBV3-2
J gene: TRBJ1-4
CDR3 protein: ASSNRGVEEKLF

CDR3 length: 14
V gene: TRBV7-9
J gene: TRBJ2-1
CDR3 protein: ASSGRSGRSYNEQF

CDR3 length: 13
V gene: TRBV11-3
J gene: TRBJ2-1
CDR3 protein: ASSYYGTSYNEQF

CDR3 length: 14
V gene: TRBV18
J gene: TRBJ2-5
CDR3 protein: ASSPPGGSPQETQY

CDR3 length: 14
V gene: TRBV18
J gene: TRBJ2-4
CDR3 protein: ASSPLPTASKNIQY

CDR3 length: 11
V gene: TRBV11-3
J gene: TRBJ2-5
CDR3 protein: ASSLGGAETQY

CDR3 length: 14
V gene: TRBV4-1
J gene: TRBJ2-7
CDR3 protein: ASSLVASGRNYEQY

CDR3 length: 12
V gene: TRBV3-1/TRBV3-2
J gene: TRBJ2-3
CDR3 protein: ASSQGAMADTQY

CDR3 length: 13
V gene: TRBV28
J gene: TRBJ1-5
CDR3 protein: ASTPDRYSNQPQH

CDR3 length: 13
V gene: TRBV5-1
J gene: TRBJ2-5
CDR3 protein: ASRLDRGPGETQY

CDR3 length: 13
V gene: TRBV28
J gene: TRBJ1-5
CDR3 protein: ASRPTGSQGGPQH

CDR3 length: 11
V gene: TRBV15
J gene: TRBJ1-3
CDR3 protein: ATSRVGGNTIY

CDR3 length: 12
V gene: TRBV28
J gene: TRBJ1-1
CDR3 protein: ASSFDGLRAEAF

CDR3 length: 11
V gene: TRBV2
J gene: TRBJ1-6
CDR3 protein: ASRGRVGSPLH

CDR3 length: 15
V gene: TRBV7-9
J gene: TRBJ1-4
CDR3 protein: ASSPSGGFATNEKLF

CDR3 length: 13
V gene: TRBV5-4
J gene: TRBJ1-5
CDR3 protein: ASSLGPPRGQPQH

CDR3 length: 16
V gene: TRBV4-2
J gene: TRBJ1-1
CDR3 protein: ASSLEGGQGATNTEAF

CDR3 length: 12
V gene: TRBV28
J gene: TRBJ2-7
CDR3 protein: ASSSRGFLGEQY

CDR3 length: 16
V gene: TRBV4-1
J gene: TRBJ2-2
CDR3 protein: ASSHGLAGGLNTGELF

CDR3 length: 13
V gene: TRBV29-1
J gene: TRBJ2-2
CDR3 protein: SGKTGTENTGELF

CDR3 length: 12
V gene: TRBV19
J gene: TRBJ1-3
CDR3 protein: ASTKKSSGNTIY

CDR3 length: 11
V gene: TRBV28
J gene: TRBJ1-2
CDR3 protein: ASSLRVAYGYT

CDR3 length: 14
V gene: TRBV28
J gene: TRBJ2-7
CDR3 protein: ASSATLTASFHEQY

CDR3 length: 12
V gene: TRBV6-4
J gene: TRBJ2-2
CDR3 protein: ASSDSSHTGELF

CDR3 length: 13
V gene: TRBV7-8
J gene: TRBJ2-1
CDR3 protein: ASREQGGSYNEQF

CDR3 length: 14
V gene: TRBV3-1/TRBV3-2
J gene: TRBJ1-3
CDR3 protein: ASSQGGTVSGNTIY

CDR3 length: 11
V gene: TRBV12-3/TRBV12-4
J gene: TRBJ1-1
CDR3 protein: ASSRQGGTEAF

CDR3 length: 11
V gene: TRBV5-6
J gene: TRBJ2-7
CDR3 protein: ASSFGQPYEQY

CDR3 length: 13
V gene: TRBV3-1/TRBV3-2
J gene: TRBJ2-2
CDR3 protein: ASSPLSGSGGELF

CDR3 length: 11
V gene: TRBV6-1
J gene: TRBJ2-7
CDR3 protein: ASSEYPGYEQY

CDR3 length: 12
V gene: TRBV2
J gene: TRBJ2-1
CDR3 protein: ASSGKEGFREQF

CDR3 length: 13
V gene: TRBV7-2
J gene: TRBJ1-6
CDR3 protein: ASSLPAGPGSPLH

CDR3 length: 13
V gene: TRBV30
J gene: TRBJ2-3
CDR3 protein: AWRAVGGIPDTQY

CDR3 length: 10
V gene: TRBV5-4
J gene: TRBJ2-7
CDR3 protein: ASSRDRYEQY

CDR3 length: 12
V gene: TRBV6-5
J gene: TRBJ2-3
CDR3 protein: ASRTGGGGDTQY